This entry concerns a single TCR beta chain. Its antigen is undetermined. The run depth of the assay was deep. Only in-frame clones appear in the TCRdb table, and some are missing; sequencing was by immunoSEQ multiplex PCR. The data contain 2 million to 2.5 million clones, 93% of them singletons. This sample is drawn from a study of shared clonotypes between healthy human individuals. Study-wide results and limits: Sharing across a handful of donors was seen in 4.5% to 6.5% of naive CD4 clonotypes. Clonotypes shared by all four donors outscored non-shared clonotypes in generation probability.

The CDR3 spans 14 residues. J was trimmed by 6 bases and V by 2 bases; bases with no gene match: 3. Per the germline V gene, CDR1 is SGHTA and CDR2 is FQGNSA. Positive CCR7 selection of CD45RO-negative cells yielded the naive CD8 cells, and terminally differentiated effector memory CD45RA+ cells were excluded. This receptor was obtained from a man between 18 and 35 years old in good health. Some clones in this sample may be carry-over from other donors' samples. The chain combines TRBV7-2 with TRBJ1-1; TRBD1 aligns across 10 bases. Sequenced sample: naive CD8+ T cells from PBMCs. DNA for the CDR3: TGTGCCAGCAGCTTACCAGGGACAGGGGCTGAAGCTTTCTTT. It specifies CASSLPGTGAEAFF.